Shown below are 14 T cell receptor beta chains from a single sample sequenced in a study of identical twins. One entry per CDR3 protein results from TCRdb running MiXCR on the 5' RACE reads. The table shows roughly 1,500,000 distinct CDR3 sequences, with around a third occurring only once. The sequencing sample was made of cord blood. The receptors here all came from a newborn girl in good health.

The chain employs TRBV7-2 and TRBJ2-1; TRBD2 matches at 12 bases. Germline V gene data show CDR1 as SGHTA and CDR2 as FQGNSA. This CDR3 is 16 amino acids long. J lost 4 bases, V lost 8 bases, and 9 bases had no gene match. CDR3 region: CASCSRTSGTYNEQFF. CDR3 nucleotides: TGTGCCAGCTGCAGCCGGACTAGCGGGACGTACAATGAGCAGTTCTTC.

This chain joins TRBV28 and TRBJ1-6; D not certain. V shed 7 bases and J shed 5 bases, with 9 bases lying between them. Looked up from germline, CDR1 is MDHEN and CDR2 is SYDVKM. The CDR3 covers 13 residues. CDR3 protein: CASTWGHNSPLHF. CDR3 in DNA: TGTGCCAGCACCTGGGGTCATAATTCACCCCTCCACTTT.

This chain uses TRBV14 with TRBJ2-1, with D hard to call. The CDR3 has 13 amino acids. V was trimmed by 0 bases and J by 6 bases, leaving 6 bases between them. Germline V lookup: CDR1 SGHDN, CDR2 FVKESK. Here the CDR3 reads CASSQDRANEQFF. The CDR3 DNA sequence: TGTGCCAGCAGCCAAGATCGGGCCAATGAGCAGTTCTTC.

V and J are TRBV24-1 and TRBJ1-5; a weak D match, TRBD1 (5 bases). CDR3 length: 13 amino acids. CDR1 is KGHDR and CDR2 is SFDVKD in the germline V gene. Trimming removed 7 bases from V and 3 bases from J, with 9 bases in between. CDR3 DNA sequence: TGTGCCACCAGAGGAGGGGCCAATCAGCCCCAGCATTTT. Its protein is CATRGGANQPQHF.

The chain uses TRBV12-3 or TRBV12-4 and TRBJ2-6; D ambiguous. V was clipped by 4 bases and J by 0 bases, with 7 bases between them. CDR3 size: 15 residues. CDR3 bases: TGTGCCAGCAGTTCACGGAACTCTGGGGCCAACGTCCTGACTTTC. As protein: CASSSRNSGANVLTF.

The chain is built from TRBV18 and TRBJ1-2, with D possibly matching TRBD1 (6 bases). The CDR3 is 16 residues long. Per the germline V gene, CDR1 is KGHSH and CDR2 is LQKENI. The V end was cut by 2 bases, the J end by 0 bases, with 13 bases between. CDR3 loop: CASSPGAGEANYGYTF. CDR3 coding DNA: TGTGCCAGCTCACCAGGGGCAGGGGAAGCTAACTATGGCTACACCTTC. Together with reference TRBV18 and TRBJ1-2, the CDR3 gives the full variable domain: NAGVMQNPRHLVRRRGQEARLRCSPMKGHSHVYWYRQLPEEGLKFMVYLQKENIIDESGMPKERFSAEFPKEGPSILRIQQVVRGDSAAYFCASSPGAGEANYGYTFGSGTRLTVV.

The chain has TRBV7-9 and TRBJ2-5; perhaps TRBD1 as D (5 bases). CDR1 is SEHNR, CDR2 FQNEAQ, per germline (reference sequence). The CDR3 length is 14 residues. V gave up 1 base and J gave up 3 bases, with 9 bases separating them. The DNA of the CDR3 is TGTGCCAGCAGCTTAGTGCCCAGGGAAGAGACCCAGTACTTC. Translation: CASSLVPREETQYF.

The chain joins TRBV19 to TRBJ1-2; D is undetermined. The CDR3 runs to 12 residues. V was trimmed by 6 bases and J by 1 base, leaving 6 bases between them. Germline V lookup: CDR1 LNHDA, CDR2 SQIVND (reference sequence). DNA for the CDR3: TGTGCCAGTAGGTACAGTAACTATGGCTACACCTTC. It translates to CASRYSNYGYTF.

Concerning this clonotype itself: With a much larger clone just one base away, this may be a read error. The V call is TRBV20-1, the J call TRBJ2-7; unclear D gene. The length of the CDR3 is 14 residues. V lost 2 bases and J lost 0, with 11 bases in between. CDR1 is DFQATT, CDR2 SNEGSKA, per germline (reference sequence). The CDR3 nucleotides read TGCAGTGCTAGATATAGTAGGAGCTCCTACGAGCAGTACTTC. Encoded protein: CSARYSRSSYEQYF.

This chain links TRBV20-1 with TRBJ2-1, with 9 nucleotides matching TRBD1. The V segment lost 4 bases and the J segment 3 bases; nucleotides outside the gene matches: 7. The length of the CDR3 is 15 residues. Per germline, CDR1 DFQATT and CDR2 SNEGSKA (reference sequence). This chain's CDR3 is CSATLGTGSYNEQFF. The DNA of the CDR3 is TGCAGTGCTACCCTCGGGACAGGGAGCTACAATGAGCAGTTCTTC.

The V and J genes are TRBV3-1 and TRBJ1-2; tentative D call: TRBD1 (6 bases). Trimming shortened V by 2 bases and J by 4 bases, and 14 bases separated the two germline ends. The germline V gene encodes CDR1 LGHDT and CDR2 YNNKEL (reference sequence). The CDR3 runs 15 residues. CDR3 coding DNA: TGTGCCAGCAGCCAACGTAGGACAGCGCTCTATGGCTACACCTTC. It codes for CASSQRRTALYGYTF.

The gene calls are TRBV5-6 and TRBJ2-1; tentative D call: TRBD1 (5 bases). The CDR3 has 13 residues. Trimming left V 0 bases short and J 6 bases short, with 7 bases between. Germline CDR1 SGHDT, CDR2 YYEEEE. CDR3 coding DNA: TGTGCCAGCAGCTTGGAGACAGTCAATGAGCAGTTCTTC. Amino acids: CASSLETVNEQFF.

This clonotype was recorded a few times. The gene calls are TRBV5-6 and TRBJ2-6; 12 nucleotides line up with TRBD1. The CDR3 length is 18 residues. Germline V gene data show CDR1 as SGHDT and CDR2 as YYEEEE. The V gene end was trimmed by 3 bases and the J gene end by 2 bases; junction bases not matched to a gene: 6. The CDR3 region has the DNA TGTGCCAGCAGCTCCCCGGGACAGGGGGCCACTGGGGCCAACGTCCTGACTTTC. Amino acids: CASSSPGQGATGANVLTF.

The CDR3: CASSAKFRDAEAFF. The CDR3 DNA reads TGTGCCAGCAGTGCAAAATTCAGGGACGCTGAAGCTTTCTTT. The J gene is TRBJ1-1, the V gene TRBV6-1, with D tentatively TRBD1 (5 bases). CDR3 length: 14 amino acids. Germline CDR1 and CDR2: MNHNS and SASEGT. The germline V and J ends were trimmed by 4 bases and 6 bases, with 15 bases remaining between them.